This T cell receptor (beta chain) appears in the sequencing data of a study of T-cell reconstitution after alpha-beta-depleted transplantation in children. Study results and caveats: About two months after transplant, alpha-beta T cells reportedly came from several hundred expanded graft clones. Newly produced T cells mostly provided counts and TCRbeta diversity after one year, as hyperexpanded clones declined. For some patients, TCRbeta diversity was high at day 60 because of recipient T cells and thymic progenitors that survived.

CDR1 and CDR2 (germline): SGHRS, YFSETQ. The CDR3 spans 14 residues. Trimming shortened V by 3 bases and J by 1 base, and 7 bases separated the two germline ends. This clonotype was observed a handful of times. Its antigen is still unknown. During its preparation, the TCRbeta library received unique molecular identifiers. MiXCR, run by TCRdb on the PCR reads, gives a single entry per CDR3 protein. The repertoire consists of about 250,000 distinct CDR3 sequences, with about 24% occurring once and the leading ten covering about 4.8%. The clonotype comes from a female patient aged 2 to 10 who had a stem cell transplant for congenital amegakaryocytic thrombocytopenia, so the T cells may come from the graft donor. The chain couples TRBV5-1 to TRBJ2-2; D is ambiguous. The sequencing used PBMCs, mostly from graft donor cells, collected 360 days after TCRalphabeta/CD19-depleted stem cell transplant. In nucleotides, the CDR3 is TGCGCCAGCAGCTCCTTGGGGAACACCGGGGAGCTGTTTTTT. Amino acid sequence: CASSSLGNTGELFF.